These T cell receptor beta chains were read from a single sample in a study of T cell responses to AZD1222 COVID-19 vaccine. The method was immunoSEQ multiplex PCR; TCRdb's version includes in-frame clones alone and lacks a portion of them. The sample contains about 130,000 clones, roughly 92% of which appear only once. Sequencing used peripheral blood, obtained on day 0 of AZD1222 vaccination. The source is an adult in good health. CDR3s include the opening cysteine and the closing phenylalanine or tryptophan.

cdr3_length: 15; v_call: TRBV27; cdr3_aa: CASSLRDRGPYEQFF
cdr3_length: 17; v_call: TRBV4-1; cdr3_aa: CASSQDGQSYSNQPQHF
cdr3_length: 14; v_call: TRBV25-1; cdr3_aa: CASSDRGSGQPQHF
cdr3_length: 13; v_call: TRBV18; cdr3_aa: CASSPLEGETQYF
cdr3_length: 14; v_call: TRBV28; cdr3_aa: CASSSGRAIYEQFF
cdr3_length: 16; v_call: TRBV4-1; cdr3_aa: CASSQDSRSSGNTIYF
cdr3_length: 14; v_call: TRBV27; cdr3_aa: CASSLTLGPYEQYF
cdr3_length: 13; v_call: TRBV7-2; cdr3_aa: CASSLYGSYEQYF
cdr3_length: 17; v_call: TRBV7-8; cdr3_aa: CASSLDIGRGYSYEQYF
cdr3_length: 16; v_call: TRBV11-2; cdr3_aa: CASSTYTGAGANVLTF
cdr3_length: 16; v_call: TRBV5-1; cdr3_aa: CASSLVGDGGTDTQYF
cdr3_length: 16; v_call: TRBV7-2; cdr3_aa: CASSGRDYLGADEQFF
cdr3_length: 19; v_call: TRBV5-5; cdr3_aa: CASSFLVGTGGAKNYGYTF
cdr3_length: 15; v_call: TRBV18; cdr3_aa: CASSPVAGETDTQYF
cdr3_length: 15; v_call: TRBV10-3; cdr3_aa: CAISESGRQGGEQYF
cdr3_length: 12; v_call: TRBV11-2; cdr3_aa: CASSGGNGEQFF
cdr3_length: 17; v_call: TRBV27; cdr3_aa: CASSSWASGRARETQYF
cdr3_length: 15; v_call: TRBV12-5; cdr3_aa: CASGTYGGAYNEQFF
cdr3_length: 15; v_call: TRBV6-5; cdr3_aa: CASRTSGSHPYEQYF
cdr3_length: 15; v_call: TRBV27; cdr3_aa: CASSLLAGHHTEAFF
cdr3_length: 14; v_call: TRBV30; cdr3_aa: CAWSEPRSYNEQFF
cdr3_length: 14; v_call: TRBV28; cdr3_aa: CASSFLGQGVEQFF
cdr3_length: 13; v_call: TRBV9; cdr3_aa: CASSKSSGNTIYF